This T cell receptor (beta chain) was identified during a study of regulatory T cells in long-lasting Graves disease. Across the study: Newly diagnosed Graves' patients took antithyroid drugs under 3 months. Study-wide results and limits: Persistent disease favored TRBV28, TRBJ1-2 and TRBJ2-5. Not thyroid tissue but only peripheral blood was studied. Only a small sample size was used, which may have cut accuracy.

This clonotype appeared many times. The antigen is unknown. Trimming removed 10 bases at V and 1 base at J, with 20 bases between. The V gene's germline CDR1 is MNHNS and CDR2 SASEGT. The CDR3 is made up of 16 amino acids. Both iRepertoire HTBI primers and Arm-PCR of CDR3 regions were used to build the TCR beta libraries. One entry per CDR3 protein, called by TCRdb with MiXCR from the multiplex PCR reads. The table includes 250,000 to 400,000 distinct CDR3 sequences, over 15% detected once. Sample time point: newly diagnosed GD, antithyroid drugs for less than 3 months. RNA extracted from PBMCs served as the sequencing template.

Sequencing used peripheral blood mononuclear cells (PBMCs), obtained at new diagnosis, from a patient treated with antithyroid drugs. The rearrangement joins TRBV6-1 to TRBJ1-5; D is uncertain. The receptor's source is a female donor with Graves disease. In DNA, the CDR3 is TGTGCCACCTTAAGCTGGTGGGAAAGAAGCAATCAGCCCCAGCATTTT. Its translation: CATLSWWERSNQPQHF.